Listed below are T cell receptor beta chains from one sample, sequenced in a study of radiotherapy plus CTLA-4 blockade in lung cancer. TCRdb's copy holds only in-frame clones and misses some; the assay was immunoSEQ multiplex PCR. The sample shows tens of thousands of clones, approximately 73% of them seen only once. Material: peripheral blood, obtained from a patient treated with radiotherapy plus ipilimumab. These receptors came from a human donor with non-small cell lung cancer who had a complete response to radiotherapy plus ipilimumab. The CDR3 runs from the conserved cysteine through the conserved F or W. The order of the fields is clone size, V gene, D gene, J gene, CDR3 protein, CDR3 DNA. The D gene is left open where the match is weak. Size tells how often a clone was seen (once, few, many) or the class of an expanded clone, and some rows leave it out.

size: -
V: TRBV5-1
D: TRBD2
J: TRBJ2-5
CDR3: CASSFSGGSQETQYF
DNA: TGCGCCAGCAGCTTTAGCGGGGGAAGCCAAGAGACCCAGTACTTC

size: -
V: TRBV27
D: -
J: TRBJ1-6
CDR3: CASRSLREENSPLHF
DNA: TGTGCCAGCAGAAGCCTCAGGGAAGAGAATTCACCCCTCCACTTT

size: -
V: TRBV27
D: -
J: TRBJ1-2
CDR3: CASRPTANYGYTF
DNA: TGTGCCAGCAGGCCGACAGCTAACTATGGCTACACCTTC

size: -
V: TRBV5-1
D: TRBD1
J: TRBJ2-3
CDR3: CASSLGEDRVKYF
DNA: TGCGCCAGCAGCTTAGGGGAGGACAGGGTAAAGTATTTT

size: -
V: TRBV7-2
D: -
J: TRBJ2-3
CDR3: CASSSSLGLDTQYF
DNA: TGTGCCAGCAGCTCCTCTCTAGGATTGGATACGCAGTATTTT

size: -
V: TRBV14
D: -
J: TRBJ2-7
CDR3: CASSLRQTLSYEQYF
DNA: TGTGCCAGCAGCCTCCGACAGACCCTCTCCTACGAGCAGTACTTC

size: -
V: TRBV30
D: TRBD1
J: TRBJ1-5
CDR3: CAWSVRSGGQPQHF
DNA: TGTGCCTGGAGTGTTAGGTCAGGGGGACAGCCCCAGCATTTT

size: once
V: TRBV11-2
D: TRBD2
J: TRBJ2-7
CDR3: CASSLDPSGRYEQYF
DNA: TGTGCCAGCAGCTTAGATCCTAGCGGGAGATACGAGCAGTACTTC

size: -
V: TRBV30
D: TRBD1
J: TRBJ2-7
CDR3: CAGQGKRNEQYF
DNA: TGTGCCGGACAGGGAAAAAGGAACGAGCAGTACTTC

size: -
V: TRBV7-9
D: -
J: TRBJ1-3
CDR3: CASSPPKGPGRGNTIYF
DNA: TGTGCCAGCAGCCCCCCCAAGGGGCCGGGCCGCGGAAACACCATATATTTT